This T cell receptor (beta chain) was sequenced in a study of shared clonotypes between healthy human individuals. In the case of this clone: What it binds is unknown.

Per the authors' pipeline: Sequence data from immunoSEQ were junction-only and lacked quality scores; consequently, filtering differed. Measured with immunoSEQ multiplex PCR; TCRdb has only the in-frame clones, and not every one. The V and J calls and the clone size are those of that table, but D and trimming were determined from the DNA. The data show around 700,000 clones, 92% seen once. The naive CD8 population came from CD45RO-negative cells selected for CCR7, without terminally differentiated effector memory CD45RA+ cells. The study enrolled healthy HIV-negative adults without recent acute infections or vaccinations as donors. Study observations and caveats: Sharing of clonotypes among donors was expected to vary with sequencing depth.

The CDR3 length is 16 residues. Trimming cost V 2 bases and J 6 bases; bases outside gene matches: 7. Per germline, CDR1 MNHEY and CDR2 SMNVEV (reference sequence). The chain links TRBV27 to TRBJ1-2, with 12 bases that match TRBD1. Specimen: naive CD8+ T cells sorted from blood. The receptor was isolated from a man between 25 and 39 years old in good health. CDR3 bases: TGTGCCAGCAGTTTAGGAGGGACAGGGGGCGCAAATGGCTACACCTTC. Protein: CASSLGGTGGANGYTF.